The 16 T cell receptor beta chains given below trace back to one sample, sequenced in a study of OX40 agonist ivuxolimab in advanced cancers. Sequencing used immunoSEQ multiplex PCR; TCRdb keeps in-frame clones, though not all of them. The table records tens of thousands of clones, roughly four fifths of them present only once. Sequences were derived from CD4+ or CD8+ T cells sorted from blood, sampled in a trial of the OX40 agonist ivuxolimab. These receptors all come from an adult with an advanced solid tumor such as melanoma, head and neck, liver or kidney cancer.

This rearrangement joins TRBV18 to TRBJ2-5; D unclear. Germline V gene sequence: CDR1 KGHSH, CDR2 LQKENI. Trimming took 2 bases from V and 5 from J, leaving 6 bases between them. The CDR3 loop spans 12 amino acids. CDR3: CASSPLRETQYF. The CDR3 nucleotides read TGTGCCAGCTCACCATTGAGGGAGACCCAGTACTTC.

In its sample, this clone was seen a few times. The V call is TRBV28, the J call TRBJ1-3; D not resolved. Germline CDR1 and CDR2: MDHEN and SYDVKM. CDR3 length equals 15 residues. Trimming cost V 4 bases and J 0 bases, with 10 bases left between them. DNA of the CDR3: TGTGCCAGCAGTTCCCACACAGACTCTGGAAACACCATATATTTT. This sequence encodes CASSSHTDSGNTIYF. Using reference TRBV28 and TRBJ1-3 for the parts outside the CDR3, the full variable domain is DVKVTQSSRYLVKRTGEKVFLECVQDMDHENMFWYRQDPGLGLRLIYFSYDVKMKEKGDIPEGYSVSREKKERFSLILESASTNQTSMYLCASSSHTDSGNTIYFGEGSWLTVV.

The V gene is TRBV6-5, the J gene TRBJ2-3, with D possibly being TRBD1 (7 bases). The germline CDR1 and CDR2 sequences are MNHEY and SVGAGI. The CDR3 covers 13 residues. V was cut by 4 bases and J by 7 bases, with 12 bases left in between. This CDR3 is CASSSGGWNTQYF. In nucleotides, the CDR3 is TGTGCCAGCAGTTCAGGGGGGTGGAATACGCAGTATTTT.

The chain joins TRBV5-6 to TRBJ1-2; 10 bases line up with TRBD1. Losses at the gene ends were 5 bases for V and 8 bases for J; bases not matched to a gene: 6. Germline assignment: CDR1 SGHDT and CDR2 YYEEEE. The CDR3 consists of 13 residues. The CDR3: CASRYDRGRGYTF. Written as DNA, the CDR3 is TGTGCCAGCAGGTATGACAGGGGGCGAGGCTACACCTTC.

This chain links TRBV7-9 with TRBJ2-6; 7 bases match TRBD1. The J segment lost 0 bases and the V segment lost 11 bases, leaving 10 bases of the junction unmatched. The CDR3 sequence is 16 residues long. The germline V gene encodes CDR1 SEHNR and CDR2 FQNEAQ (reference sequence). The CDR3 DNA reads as TGTGCCCAACAAGGGGGCTACCTCTCTGGGGCCAACGTCCTGACTTTC. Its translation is CAQQGGYLSGANVLTF.

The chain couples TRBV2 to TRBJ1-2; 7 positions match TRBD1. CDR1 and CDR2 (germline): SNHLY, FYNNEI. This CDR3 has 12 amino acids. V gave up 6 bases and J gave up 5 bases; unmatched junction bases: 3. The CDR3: CASRDRSYGYTF. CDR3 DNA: TGTGCCAGCAGGGACAGGAGTTATGGCTACACCTTC.

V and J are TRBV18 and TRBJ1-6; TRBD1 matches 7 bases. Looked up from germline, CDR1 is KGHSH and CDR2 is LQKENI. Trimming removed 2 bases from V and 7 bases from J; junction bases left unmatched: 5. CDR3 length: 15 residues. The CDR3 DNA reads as TGTGCCAGCTCACCATACGGGACAGCCAATTCACCCCTCCACTTT. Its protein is CASSPYGTANSPLHF.

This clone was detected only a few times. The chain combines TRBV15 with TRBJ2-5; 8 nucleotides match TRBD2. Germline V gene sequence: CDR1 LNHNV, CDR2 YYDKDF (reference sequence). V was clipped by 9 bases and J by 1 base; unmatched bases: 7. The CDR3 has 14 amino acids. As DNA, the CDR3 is TGTGCCACGAAGCCGGCGGGGGGCCAAGAGACCCAGTACTTC. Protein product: CATKPAGGQETQYF.

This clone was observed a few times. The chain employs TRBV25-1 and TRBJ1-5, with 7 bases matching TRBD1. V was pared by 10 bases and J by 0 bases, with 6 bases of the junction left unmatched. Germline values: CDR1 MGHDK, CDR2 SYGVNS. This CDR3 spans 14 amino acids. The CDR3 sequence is CATSTGNSNQPQHF. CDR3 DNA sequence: TGTGCCACCTCGACAGGGAATAGCAATCAGCCCCAGCATTTT.

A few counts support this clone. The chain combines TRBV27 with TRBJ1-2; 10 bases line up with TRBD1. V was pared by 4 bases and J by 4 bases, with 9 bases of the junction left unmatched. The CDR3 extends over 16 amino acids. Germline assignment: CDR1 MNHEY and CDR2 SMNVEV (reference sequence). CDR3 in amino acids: CASSSSGTGVRYGYTF. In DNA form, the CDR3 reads TGTGCCAGCAGTTCCTCCGGGACAGGGGTCCGCTATGGCTACACCTTC.

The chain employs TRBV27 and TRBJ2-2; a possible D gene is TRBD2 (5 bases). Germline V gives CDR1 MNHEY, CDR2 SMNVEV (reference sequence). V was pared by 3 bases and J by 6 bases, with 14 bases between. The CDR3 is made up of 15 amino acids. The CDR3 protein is CASSLKSGVAGELFF. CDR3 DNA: TGTGCCAGCAGTTTGAAGTCCGGGGTCGCCGGGGAGCTGTTTTTT.

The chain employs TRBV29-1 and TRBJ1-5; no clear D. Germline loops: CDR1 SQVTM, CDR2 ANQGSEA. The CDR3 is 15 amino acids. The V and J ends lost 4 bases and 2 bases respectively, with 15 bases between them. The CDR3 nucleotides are TGCAGCGTTGCGGACGGGGTCTTGGGCAATCAGCCCCAGCATTTT. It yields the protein CSVADGVLGNQPQHF.

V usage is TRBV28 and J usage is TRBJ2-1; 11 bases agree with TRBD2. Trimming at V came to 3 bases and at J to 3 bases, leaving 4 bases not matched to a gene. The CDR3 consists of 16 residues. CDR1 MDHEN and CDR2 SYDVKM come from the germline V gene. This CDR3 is CASSFLTSGSYNEQFF. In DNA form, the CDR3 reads TGTGCCAGCAGTTTTCTCACTAGCGGGAGCTACAATGAGCAGTTCTTC.

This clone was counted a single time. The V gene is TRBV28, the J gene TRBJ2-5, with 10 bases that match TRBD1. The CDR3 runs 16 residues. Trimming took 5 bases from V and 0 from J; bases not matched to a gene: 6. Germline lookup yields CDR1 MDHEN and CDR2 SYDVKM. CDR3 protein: CASSPPDRGYQETQYF. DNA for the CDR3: TGTGCCAGCAGTCCACCGGACAGGGGGTACCAAGAGACCCAGTACTTC.

CDR3 sequence (DNA): TGTGCCAGCTCACCAGGACGGAGCTATGGCTACACCTTC. Amino acid sequence: CASSPGRSYGYTF. This rearrangement joins TRBV18 to TRBJ1-2, with no clear D. Per the germline V gene, CDR1 is KGHSH and CDR2 is LQKENI. The CDR3 consists of 13 residues. V was trimmed by 2 bases and J by 4 bases, leaving 8 bases between them.

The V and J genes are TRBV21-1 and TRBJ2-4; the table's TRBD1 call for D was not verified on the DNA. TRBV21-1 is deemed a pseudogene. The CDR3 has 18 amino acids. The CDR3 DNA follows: TGTGCCAGCGGACAAAACCGGGACAGGGATTTAGCCAAAAACATTCAGTACTTC. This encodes CASGQNRDRDLAKNIQYF.